In its sample, the clone carrying this TCR beta chain was seen a few times. The antigen remains unidentified. This sample was included in a study of cytomegalovirus exposure and HLA in healthy donors. Study-wide results and limits: In a later analysis, donors in an Asian-associated ancestry cluster reportedly had fewer N-insertions in productive TCRs than the cohort mean. CMV serostatus was the only immune exposure information that was available.

Vbeta (60) and Jbeta (13) primers were used in the PCR. Sequencing was performed with immunoSEQ multiplex PCR; in TCRdb, only in-frame clones are kept and a portion is missing. The sample lists approximately 100,000 clones; under 75% were seen once. V shed 4 bases and J shed 5 bases, with 6 bases lying between them. The CDR3 extends over 12 amino acids. Germline CDR1 reads SGHVS; CDR2 reads FNYEAQ. The receptor was derived from a female donor in good health and CMV-seronegative. The J gene is TRBJ2-1, the V gene TRBV7-6; D gene ambiguous. Sequenced sample: PBMCs. This chain's CDR3 is CASSWSNNEQFF. CDR3 sequence (DNA): TGTGCCAGCAGCTGGAGCAACAATGAGCAGTTCTTC.